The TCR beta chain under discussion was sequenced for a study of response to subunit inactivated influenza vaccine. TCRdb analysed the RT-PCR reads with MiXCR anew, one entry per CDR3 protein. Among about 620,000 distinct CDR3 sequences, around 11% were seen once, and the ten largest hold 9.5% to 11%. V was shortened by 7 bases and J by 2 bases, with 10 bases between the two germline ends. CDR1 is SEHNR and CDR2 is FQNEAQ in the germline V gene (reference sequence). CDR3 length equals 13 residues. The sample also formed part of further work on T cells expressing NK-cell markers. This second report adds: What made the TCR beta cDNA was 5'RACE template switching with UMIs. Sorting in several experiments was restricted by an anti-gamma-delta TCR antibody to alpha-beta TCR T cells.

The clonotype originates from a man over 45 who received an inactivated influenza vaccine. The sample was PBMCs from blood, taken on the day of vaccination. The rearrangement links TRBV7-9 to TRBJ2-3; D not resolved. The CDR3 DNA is TGTGCCAGCAACCTCTCCCCCACAGATACGCAGTATTTT. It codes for CASNLSPTDTQYF. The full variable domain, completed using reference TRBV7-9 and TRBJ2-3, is DTGVSQNPRHKITKRGQNVTFRCDPISEHNRLYWYRQTLGQGPEFLTYFQNEAQLEKSRLLSDRFSAERPKGSFSTLEIQRTEQGDSAMYLCASNLSPTDTQYFGPGTRLTVL.